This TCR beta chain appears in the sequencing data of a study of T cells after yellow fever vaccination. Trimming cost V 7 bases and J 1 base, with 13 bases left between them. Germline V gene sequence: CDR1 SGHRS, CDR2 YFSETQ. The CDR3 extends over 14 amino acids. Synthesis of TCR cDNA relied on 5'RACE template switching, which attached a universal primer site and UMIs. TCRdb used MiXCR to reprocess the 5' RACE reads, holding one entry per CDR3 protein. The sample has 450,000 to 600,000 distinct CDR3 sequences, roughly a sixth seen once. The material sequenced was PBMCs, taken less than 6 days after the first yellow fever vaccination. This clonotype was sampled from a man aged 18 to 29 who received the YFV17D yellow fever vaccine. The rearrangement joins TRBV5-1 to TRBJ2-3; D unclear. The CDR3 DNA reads TGCGCCAGCTACGAGTCCAGTGGCACAGATACGCAGTATTTT. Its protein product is CASYESSGTDTQYF. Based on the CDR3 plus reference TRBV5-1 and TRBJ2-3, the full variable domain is KAGVTQTPRYLIKTRGQQVTLSCSPISGHRSVSWYQQTPGQGLQFLFEYFSETQRNKGNFPGRFSGRQFSNSRSEMNVSTLELGDSALYLCASYESSGTDTQYFGPGTRLTVL.